The 22 T cell receptor beta chains reported below all come from one sample, sequenced in a study of blood T cell repertoires in COVID-19. Here immunoSEQ multiplex PCR was the method, and the copy in TCRdb shows in-frame clones only, minus some. The sample includes under 300,000 clones, around 87% of them seen just once. Material for sequencing was PBMCs or T cells enriched from blood (not recorded which). The receptors here all came from a woman between 50 and 59 years old who had recovered from COVID-19.

This clone was picked up one time. The J gene is TRBJ1-5, the V gene TRBV4-1; TRBD1 aligns across 7 bases. Germline CDR1 and CDR2: MGHRA and YSYEKL. The CDR3 runs to 16 residues. The trim removed 2 bases at V and 7 bases at J, leaving 11 bases unmatched. CDR3 nucleotide sequence: TGCGCCAGCAGCCAACTCGTGGGACAGCCGGGGCAGCCCCAGCATTTT. This encodes CASSQLVGQPGQPQHF.

The chain uses TRBV11-2 and TRBJ2-1; the D gene is possibly TRBD1 (5 bases). The CDR3 consists of 15 residues. Between the trimmed V and J ends, which lost 0 bases and 4 bases, there was a span of 10 bases. Germline CDR1 and CDR2: SGHAT and FQNNGV. CDR3 DNA: TGTGCCAGCAGCTTAGAAGGACAACAATACAATGAGCAGTTCTTC. This gives the protein CASSLEGQQYNEQFF.

The chain employs TRBV7-8 and TRBJ1-2; TRBD1 might be the D (6 bases). Germline CDR1 is SGHVS and CDR2 is FQNEAQ. V lost 5 bases and J lost 4, with 14 bases in between. CDR3 length equals 14 residues. For the CDR3, the DNA is TGTGCCAGCAGCGAAACGGACAGAGTCTATGGCTACACCTTC. It codes for CASSETDRVYGYTF.

V usage is TRBV5-1 and J usage is TRBJ2-1; TRBD1 agrees at 10 bases. V lost 4 bases to trimming and J lost 1 base; unmatched junction nucleotides: 2. The CDR3 runs 15 residues. Germline loops: CDR1 SGHRS, CDR2 YFSETQ. This chain's CDR3 is CASSTGQGSYNEQFF. In DNA form, the CDR3 reads TGCGCCAGCAGCACGGGACAGGGGTCCTACAATGAGCAGTTCTTC. Full variable domain (outside the CDR3, taken from reference TRBV5-1 and TRBJ2-1): KAGVTQTPRYLIKTRGQQVTLSCSPISGHRSVSWYQQTPGQGLQFLFEYFSETQRNKGNFPGRFSGRQFSNSRSEMNVSTLELGDSALYLCASSTGQGSYNEQFFGPGTRLTVL.

The V and J genes are TRBV29-1 and TRBJ2-2; 10 bases line up with TRBD2. The CDR3 runs to 15 residues. Germline loops: CDR1 SQVTM, CDR2 ANQGSEA. The V and J ends lost 5 bases and 0 bases, in that order; junction bases with no gene match: 3. CDR3: CSVSGTSANTGELFF. The CDR3 nucleotides read TGCAGCGTTTCCGGGACTAGCGCGAACACCGGGGAGCTGTTTTTT.

The V and J genes are TRBV7-3 and TRBJ2-1; 7 nucleotides agree with TRBD2. V lost 6 bases and J lost 8; bases outside the gene matches: 13. CDR1 and CDR2 (germline): SGHTA, FQGTGA. This CDR3 contains 15 residues. CDR3 region: CASSQELAVGYEQFF. Written as DNA, the CDR3 is TGTGCCAGCAGTCAAGAGCTAGCGGTAGGCTATGAGCAGTTCTTC.

This clone was detected only once. The rearrangement uses TRBV5-4 and TRBJ1-6, with TRBD1 matching over 8 bases. The CDR3 consists of 18 residues. Germline loops: CDR1 SGHNT, CDR2 YYREEE (reference sequence). Unmatched junction bases numbered 10, after V lost 5 bases and J lost 0 bases. The chain's CDR3 is CASSNDRGPSSYNSPLHF. DNA for the CDR3: TGTGCCAGCAGTAACGACAGGGGCCCGAGCTCCTATAATTCACCCCTCCACTTT.

This clone was seen only once. Here the CDR3 DNA reads TGTGCCAGCAGTGGCCTGAGGGACACTGAAGCTTTCTTT. Translated, it gives CASSGLRDTEAFF. The rearrangement links TRBV2 to TRBJ1-1; D ambiguous. Germline V gene data show CDR1 as SNHLY and CDR2 as FYNNEI. The CDR3 is made up of 13 amino acids. V was trimmed by 4 bases and J by 3 bases, leaving 9 bases between them.

This chain links TRBV5-1 with TRBJ2-2, with a weak D call TRBD1 (7 bases). This CDR3 is built from 15 residues. Looked up from germline, CDR1 is SGHRS and CDR2 is YFSETQ. V was shortened by 6 bases and J by 0 bases, with 12 bases between the two germline ends. The CDR3 region is CASKGGGPNTGELFF. The CDR3 bases are TGCGCCAGCAAAGGAGGGGGCCCGAACACCGGGGAGCTGTTTTTT. The full variable domain, in which reference TRBV5-1 and TRBJ2-2 provide the parts outside the CDR3, is KAGVTQTPRYLIKTRGQQVTLSCSPISGHRSVSWYQQTPGQGLQFLFEYFSETQRNKGNFPGRFSGRQFSNSRSEMNVSTLELGDSALYLCASKGGGPNTGELFFGEGSRLTVL.

The gene calls are TRBV29-1 and TRBJ2-2; D gene ambiguous. V lost 2 bases to trimming and J lost 1 base, with 8 bases between them. This CDR3 spans 14 amino acids. Germline V gives CDR1 SQVTM, CDR2 ANQGSEA. The CDR3 nucleotides are TGCAGCGTTGAAAACCAGTTGAACACCGGGGAGCTGTTTTTT. Protein sequence: CSVENQLNTGELFF.

The chain couples TRBV19 to TRBJ1-6; D not resolved. CDR3 length: 14 residues. CDR1 is LNHDA, CDR2 SQIVND, per germline (reference sequence). V lost 3 bases and J lost 7, with 10 bases in between. The CDR3 bases are TGTGCCAGTAGTATCGGAGGAGGGAATTCACCCCTCCACTTT. This sequence encodes CASSIGGGNSPLHF.

This sequence joins TRBV19 and TRBJ1-6, with 10 bases aligning to TRBD1. V lost 5 bases to trimming and J lost 7 bases; unmatched junction nucleotides: 8. The CDR3 spans 16 residues. The germline gives CDR1 LNHDA, CDR2 SQIVND (reference sequence). The DNA for the CDR3 is TGTGCCAGTAGTCCCCCGGGACAGGGGTTCAATTCACCCCTCCACTTT. This translates into CASSPPGQGFNSPLHF.

This clone was detected a few times. The genes are TRBV24-1 and TRBJ2-2, with 7 nucleotides matching TRBD1. This CDR3 is built from 14 residues. Germline CDR1 and CDR2: KGHDR and SFDVKD. The V segment lost 9 bases and the J segment 3 bases; nucleotides outside the gene matches: 6. CDR3 sequence: CATSGQADTGELFF. Written as DNA, the CDR3 is TGTGCCACCTCAGGACAGGCCGACACCGGGGAGCTGTTTTTT.

The chain's CDR3 is CASSLVRLAGPHEQFF. The CDR3 nucleotides are TGTGCCAGCAGCTTAGTTCGGCTAGCGGGACCGCATGAGCAGTTCTTC. This chain joins TRBV7-9 and TRBJ2-1; 9 bases are a match to TRBD2. The germline CDR1 and CDR2 sequences are SEHNR and FQNEAQ (reference sequence). V lost 1 base and J lost 8; bases outside the gene matches: 9. The CDR3 runs 16 residues.

The chain joins TRBV7-6 to TRBJ2-2, with D hard to call. Germline assignment: CDR1 SGHVS and CDR2 FNYEAQ. CDR3 size: 13 residues. V dropped 3 bases and J dropped 6 bases, with 8 bases sitting between them. CDR3 sequence reads: CASSLLRAGELFF. The CDR3 nucleotides read TGTGCCAGCAGCTTGCTCCGGGCCGGGGAGCTGTTTTTT.

This chain connects TRBV19 to TRBJ1-1, with 7 bases identical to TRBD1. The CDR3 has 14 amino acids. Per germline, CDR1 LNHDA and CDR2 SQIVND (reference sequence). V was clipped by 3 bases and J by 4 bases; unmatched bases: 5. The DNA of the CDR3 is TGTGCCAGTAGTATGCAGGGGGTGGGCACTGAAGCTTTCTTT. Translating gives CASSMQGVGTEAFF.

The chain recombines TRBV5-1 with TRBJ2-2; 14 bases are shared with TRBD2. Germline V gives CDR1 SGHRS, CDR2 YFSETQ. The V gene end was trimmed by 4 bases and the J gene end by 5 bases; junction bases not matched to a gene: 4. The CDR3 contains 16 residues. The CDR3, as DNA: TGCGCCAGCAGCCGGGGACTAGCGGGAGTGACCGGGGAGCTGTTTTTT. Its protein is CASSRGLAGVTGELFF.

The CDR3 DNA is TGTGCCAGCAGTCCCGCGGGAGAGTATAATTCACCCCTCCACTTT. Translation gives CASSPAGEYNSPLHF. This rearrangement joins TRBV6-2 or TRBV6-3 to TRBJ1-6; the D is unclear. The ends were cut back, 5 bases at V and 4 bases at J, with 12 bases in the middle. This CDR3 has 15 residues. Per germline, CDR1 MNHEY and CDR2 SVGEGT.

V usage is TRBV7-9 and J usage is TRBJ1-3; D remains ambiguous. Per germline, CDR1 SEHNR and CDR2 FQNEAQ (reference sequence). Trimming took 11 bases from V and 6 from J, leaving 17 bases between them. The CDR3 runs 13 residues. The CDR3 coding sequence is TGTGCCGGATCTCCGGGATCAAAAAACACCATATATTTT. Protein sequence: CAGSPGSKNTIYF.

The gene calls are TRBV7-2 and TRBJ1-2; D unresolved. Germline V lookup: CDR1 SGHTA, CDR2 FQGNSA. Trimming cost V 2 bases and J 6 bases, with 16 bases left between them. The CDR3 is made up of 15 amino acids. The CDR3 sequence is CASSLFRSSGDGYTF. As DNA, the CDR3 is TGTGCCAGCAGCTTATTCCGGTCTTCCGGAGATGGCTACACCTTC.

The gene calls are TRBV28 and TRBJ2-3; 11 bases line up with TRBD1. Germline CDR1 is MDHEN and CDR2 is SYDVKM. Unmatched junction bases numbered 9, after V lost 5 bases and J lost 5 bases. CDR3 size: 16 residues. The CDR3 region has the DNA TGTGCCAGCAGTACTCAGCCGGGACAGGGGGAAGATACGCAGTATTTT. It codes for CASSTQPGQGEDTQYF.

V and J are TRBV28 and TRBJ1-1; 7 bases match TRBD1. Per the germline V gene, CDR1 is MDHEN and CDR2 is SYDVKM. Unmatched junction bases numbered 16, after V lost 5 bases and J lost 1 base. The CDR3 is 18 amino acids. In DNA, the CDR3 is TGTGCCAGCAGTCCGCCCGGGACAGCAATATTTCGGAACACTGAAGCTTTCTTT. This encodes CASSPPGTAIFRNTEAFF.